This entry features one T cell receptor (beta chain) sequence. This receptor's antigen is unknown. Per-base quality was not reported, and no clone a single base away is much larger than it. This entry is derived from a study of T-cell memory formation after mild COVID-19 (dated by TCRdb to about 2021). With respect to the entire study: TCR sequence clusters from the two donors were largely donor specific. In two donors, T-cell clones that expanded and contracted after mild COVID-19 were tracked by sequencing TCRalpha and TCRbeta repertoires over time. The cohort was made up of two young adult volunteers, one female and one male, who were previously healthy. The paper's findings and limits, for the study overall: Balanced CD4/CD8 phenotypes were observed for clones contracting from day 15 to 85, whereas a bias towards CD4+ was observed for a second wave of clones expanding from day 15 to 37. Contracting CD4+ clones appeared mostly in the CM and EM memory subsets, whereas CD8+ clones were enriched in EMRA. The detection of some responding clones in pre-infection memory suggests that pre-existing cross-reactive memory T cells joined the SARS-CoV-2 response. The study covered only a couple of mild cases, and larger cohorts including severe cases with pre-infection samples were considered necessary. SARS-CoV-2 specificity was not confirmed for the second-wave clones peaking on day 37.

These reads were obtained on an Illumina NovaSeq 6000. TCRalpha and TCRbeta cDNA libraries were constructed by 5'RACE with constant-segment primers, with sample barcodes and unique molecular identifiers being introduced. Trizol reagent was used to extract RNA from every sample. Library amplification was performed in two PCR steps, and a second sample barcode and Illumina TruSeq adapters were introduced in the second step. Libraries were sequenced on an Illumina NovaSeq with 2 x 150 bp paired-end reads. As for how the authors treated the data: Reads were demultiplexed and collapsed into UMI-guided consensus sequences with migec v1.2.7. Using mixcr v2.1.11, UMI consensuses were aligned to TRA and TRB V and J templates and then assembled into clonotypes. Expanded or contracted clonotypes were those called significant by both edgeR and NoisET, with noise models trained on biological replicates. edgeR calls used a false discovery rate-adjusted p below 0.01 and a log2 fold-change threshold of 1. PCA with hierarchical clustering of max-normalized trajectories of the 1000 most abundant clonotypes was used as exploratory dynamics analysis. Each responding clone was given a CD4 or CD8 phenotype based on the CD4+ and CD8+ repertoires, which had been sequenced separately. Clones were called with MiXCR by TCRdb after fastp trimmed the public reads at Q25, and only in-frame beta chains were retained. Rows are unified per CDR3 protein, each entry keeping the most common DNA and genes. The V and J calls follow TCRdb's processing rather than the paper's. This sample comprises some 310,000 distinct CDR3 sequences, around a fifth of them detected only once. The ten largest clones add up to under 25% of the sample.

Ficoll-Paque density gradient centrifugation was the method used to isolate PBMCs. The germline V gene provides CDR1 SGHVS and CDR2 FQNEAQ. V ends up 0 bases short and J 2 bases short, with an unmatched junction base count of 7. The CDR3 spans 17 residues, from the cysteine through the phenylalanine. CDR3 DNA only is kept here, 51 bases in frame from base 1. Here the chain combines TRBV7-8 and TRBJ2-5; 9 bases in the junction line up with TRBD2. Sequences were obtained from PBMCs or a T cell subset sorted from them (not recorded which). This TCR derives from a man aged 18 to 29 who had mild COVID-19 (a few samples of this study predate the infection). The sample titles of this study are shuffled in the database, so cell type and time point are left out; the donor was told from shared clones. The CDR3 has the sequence CASSLAERGALQETQYF. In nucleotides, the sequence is TGTGCCAGCAGCTTAGCGGAGCGGGGGGCTTTACAAGAGACCCAGTACTTC.